These T cell receptor beta chains were read from a single sample in a study of T cells after yellow fever vaccination. TCRdb passed the 5' RACE reads through MiXCR, listing each CDR3 protein once. The sample holds approximately 550,000 distinct CDR3 sequences, approximately 13% seen once. Sequences were derived from PBMCs, sampled on the day of the yellow fever booster vaccination. These receptors all come from a man aged 25-45 years who received the YFV17D yellow fever vaccine. Both conserved end residues are part of each CDR3. D genes are given only for firm matches. Some rows have no size entry. The others give once, few or many, or a class for an expanded clone.

cdr3_length: 19; d_call: TRBD2; v_call: TRBV13; clone_size: NA; j_call: TRBJ2-3; cdr3_nt: TGTGTCAGCAGCTTAGGCCAGGGACTAGCGGGAGCTCCCCGAGATACGCAGTATTTT; cdr3_aa: CVSSLGQGLAGAPRDTQYF
cdr3_length: 14; d_call: TRBD2; v_call: TRBV5-4; clone_size: NA; j_call: TRBJ2-7; cdr3_nt: TGTGCCAGCAGATCCGGGGGGGGGCCTGAAGAGCAGTACTTC; cdr3_aa: CASRSGGGPEEQYF
cdr3_length: 15; d_call: NA; v_call: TRBV11-2; clone_size: NA; j_call: TRBJ1-1; cdr3_nt: TGTGCCAGCAGCTTATTAAAGGGGGGAGGCTCTGAAGCTTTCTTT; cdr3_aa: CASSLLKGGGSEAFF
cdr3_length: 11; d_call: NA; v_call: TRBV2; clone_size: NA; j_call: TRBJ2-1; cdr3_nt: TGTGCCAGCAAGAGGGGGTATGAGCAGTTCTTC; cdr3_aa: CASKRGYEQFF
cdr3_length: 17; d_call: NA; v_call: TRBV27; clone_size: NA; j_call: TRBJ2-7; cdr3_nt: TGTGCCAGCAGTCCCCAATTTAGCGGCCTTTTCTCCTACGAGCAGTACTTC; cdr3_aa: CASSPQFSGLFSYEQYF
cdr3_length: 15; d_call: NA; v_call: TRBV12-3/TRBV12-4; clone_size: few; j_call: TRBJ1-3; cdr3_nt: TGTGCCAGCAGTTCGGGCCTCCTCTCTGGAAACACCATATATTTT; cdr3_aa: CASSSGLLSGNTIYF
cdr3_length: 15; d_call: NA; v_call: TRBV7-2; clone_size: few; j_call: TRBJ2-2; cdr3_nt: TGTGCCAGCAGCTCCCAGACTAGGAACACCGGGGAGCTGTTTTTT; cdr3_aa: CASSSQTRNTGELFF
cdr3_length: 16; d_call: NA; v_call: TRBV6-1; clone_size: few; j_call: TRBJ2-1; cdr3_nt: TGTGCCAGCAGTGAACGTGTGGGGAGCTCCTACAATGAGCAGTTCTTC; cdr3_aa: CASSERVGSSYNEQFF
cdr3_length: 16; d_call: TRBD1; v_call: TRBV7-9; clone_size: few; j_call: TRBJ2-7; cdr3_nt: TGTGCCAGCAGCTTAGTTACAGGGGGATCCTCCTACGAGCAGTACTTC; cdr3_aa: CASSLVTGGSSYEQYF
cdr3_length: 12; d_call: NA; v_call: TRBV7-2; clone_size: many; j_call: TRBJ1-1; cdr3_nt: TGTGCCAGCAGCTTAGAGCCCCCCCTGGCTTTCTTT; cdr3_aa: CASSLEPPLAFF
cdr3_length: 14; d_call: NA; v_call: TRBV6-1; clone_size: few; j_call: TRBJ2-3; cdr3_nt: TGTGCCAGCAGACTCAGGAAATTCACAGATACGCAGTATTTT; cdr3_aa: CASRLRKFTDTQYF
cdr3_length: 14; d_call: NA; v_call: TRBV5-6; clone_size: many; j_call: TRBJ2-7; cdr3_nt: TGTGCCAGCAGCTTGGTTTCAGCTGTTTACGAGCAGTACTTC; cdr3_aa: CASSLVSAVYEQYF
cdr3_length: 12; d_call: TRBD1; v_call: TRBV23-1; clone_size: NA; j_call: TRBJ2-1; cdr3_nt: TGCGCCGGGGACAGGGGGGACAATGAGCAGTTCTTC; cdr3_aa: CAGDRGDNEQFF
cdr3_length: 16; d_call: TRBD2; v_call: TRBV12-3/TRBV12-4; clone_size: few; j_call: TRBJ2-2; cdr3_nt: TGTGCCAGCAGGGGTAGCGGGAGGGCCTCGGGCGGGGAGCTGTTTTTT; cdr3_aa: CASRGSGRASGGELFF
cdr3_length: 13; d_call: NA; v_call: TRBV7-8; clone_size: NA; j_call: TRBJ2-3; cdr3_nt: TGTGCCAGCACCCCCGGGATGGGGAATACGCAGTATTTT; cdr3_aa: CASTPGMGNTQYF
cdr3_length: 15; d_call: NA; v_call: TRBV7-2; clone_size: many; j_call: TRBJ2-7; cdr3_nt: TGTGCCAGCAGTATTACGGGACGGAGCTCCTACGAGCAGTACTTC; cdr3_aa: CASSITGRSSYEQYF
cdr3_length: 15; d_call: NA; v_call: TRBV9; clone_size: few; j_call: TRBJ1-4; cdr3_nt: TGTGCCAGCAGCGTAGGCCGGGCGACTAATGAAAAACTGTTTTTT; cdr3_aa: CASSVGRATNEKLFF
cdr3_length: 15; d_call: TRBD2; v_call: TRBV27; clone_size: few; j_call: TRBJ2-7; cdr3_nt: TGTGCCAGCAGGTTAGAGACTAGCGGGATTCACGAGCAGTACTTC; cdr3_aa: CASRLETSGIHEQYF
cdr3_length: 18; d_call: TRBD2; v_call: TRBV6-2/TRBV6-3; clone_size: many; j_call: TRBJ2-3; cdr3_nt: TGTGCCAGCCGCCCCCTTGGAAGAAGCGGGAGCCCGACGGATACGCAGTATTTT; cdr3_aa: CASRPLGRSGSPTDTQYF
cdr3_length: 12; d_call: NA; v_call: TRBV30; clone_size: few; j_call: TRBJ2-7; cdr3_nt: TGTGCCTGGAGTGTAGGTGTGGACGAGCAGTACTTC; cdr3_aa: CAWSVGVDEQYF
cdr3_length: 15; d_call: NA; v_call: TRBV7-9; clone_size: NA; j_call: TRBJ1-5; cdr3_nt: TGTGCCAGCAGCGGGGGAGGGAGTAGCAATCAGCCCCAGCATTTT; cdr3_aa: CASSGGGSSNQPQHF
cdr3_length: 13; d_call: NA; v_call: TRBV20-1; clone_size: NA; j_call: TRBJ2-2; cdr3_nt: TGCAGCCCGACAAACCCGAGCACCGGGGAGCTGTTTTTT; cdr3_aa: CSPTNPSTGELFF
cdr3_length: 14; d_call: TRBD1; v_call: TRBV12-3/TRBV12-4; clone_size: NA; j_call: TRBJ1-2; cdr3_nt: TGTGCCAGCAGTCCCCACCCGACAGGGAGTGGCTACACCTTC; cdr3_aa: CASSPHPTGSGYTF
cdr3_length: 11; d_call: NA; v_call: TRBV20-1; clone_size: NA; j_call: TRBJ2-1; cdr3_nt: TGCAGTACGGATGGCGGCAATGAGCAGTTCTTC; cdr3_aa: CSTDGGNEQFF
cdr3_length: 14; d_call: TRBD1; v_call: TRBV12-3/TRBV12-4; clone_size: many; j_call: TRBJ1-1; cdr3_nt: TGTGCCAGCAGTTTGGGGACAGTGAACACTGAAGCTTTCTTT; cdr3_aa: CASSLGTVNTEAFF
cdr3_length: 14; d_call: NA; v_call: TRBV29-1; clone_size: NA; j_call: TRBJ2-3; cdr3_nt: TGCAGCGTCCGGACCTTTCTCGACACAGATACGCAGTATTTT; cdr3_aa: CSVRTFLDTDTQYF
cdr3_length: 18; d_call: TRBD2; v_call: TRBV10-1; clone_size: NA; j_call: TRBJ2-2; cdr3_nt: TGCGCCAGCAGTGAGTCGTTCGCGGGAGGAGGTGAAACCGGGGAGCTGTTTTTT; cdr3_aa: CASSESFAGGGETGELFF
cdr3_length: 15; d_call: TRBD2; v_call: TRBV2; clone_size: NA; j_call: TRBJ2-7; cdr3_nt: TGTGCCAGCAAGCTACTAGCGGGCCACTCCTACGAGCAGTACTTC; cdr3_aa: CASKLLAGHSYEQYF
cdr3_length: 11; d_call: NA; v_call: TRBV7-2; clone_size: NA; j_call: TRBJ1-1; cdr3_nt: TGTGCCAGCAGCTTTGGACACGAAGCTTTCTTT; cdr3_aa: CASSFGHEAFF
cdr3_length: 13; d_call: NA; v_call: TRBV12-3/TRBV12-4; clone_size: NA; j_call: TRBJ2-1; cdr3_nt: TGTGCCAGCAGTTTCTACTCCTACAATGAGCAGTTCTTC; cdr3_aa: CASSFYSYNEQFF
cdr3_length: 14; d_call: NA; v_call: TRBV7-2; clone_size: NA; j_call: TRBJ2-5; cdr3_nt: TGTGCCAGCAGCTTAAACGCTATAGGGGAGACCCAGTACTTC; cdr3_aa: CASSLNAIGETQYF
cdr3_length: 15; d_call: TRBD2; v_call: TRBV24-1; clone_size: NA; j_call: TRBJ2-1; cdr3_nt: TGTGCCACCAGTGGGACTAGCAAAAACAACAATGAGCAGTTCTTC; cdr3_aa: CATSGTSKNNNEQFF
cdr3_length: 17; d_call: NA; v_call: TRBV5-2; clone_size: once; j_call: TRBJ2-7; cdr3_nt: TGTGCCATCGGCCTCGGGCGAACTACAGGATCGAGGTACGAGCAGTACTTC; cdr3_aa: CAIGLGRTTGSRYEQYF
cdr3_length: 15; d_call: NA; v_call: TRBV5-1; clone_size: few; j_call: TRBJ2-3; cdr3_nt: TGCGCCAGCAGCTTGGATGGCTATTCCACAGATACGCAGTATTTT; cdr3_aa: CASSLDGYSTDTQYF
cdr3_length: 15; d_call: NA; v_call: TRBV3-1; clone_size: NA; j_call: TRBJ2-6; cdr3_nt: TGTGCCTGCAGTAGATCCGGGGATGGGGCCAACGTCCTGACTTTC; cdr3_aa: CACSRSGDGANVLTF
cdr3_length: 14; d_call: NA; v_call: TRBV7-6; clone_size: NA; j_call: TRBJ2-2; cdr3_nt: TGTGCCAGCAGCTTAGCGGGACTCCCCGGGGAGCTGTTTTTT; cdr3_aa: CASSLAGLPGELFF
cdr3_length: 16; d_call: NA; v_call: TRBV19; clone_size: NA; j_call: TRBJ1-1; cdr3_nt: TGTGCCAGTAACTGGAGGACCAACGACATGAACACTGAAGCTTTCTTT; cdr3_aa: CASNWRTNDMNTEAFF
cdr3_length: 16; d_call: TRBD1; v_call: TRBV9; clone_size: many; j_call: TRBJ2-1; cdr3_nt: TGTGCCAGCAGCACTCCTCGGGACAGGGGAGGAAATGAGCAGTTCTTC; cdr3_aa: CASSTPRDRGGNEQFF
cdr3_length: 15; d_call: NA; v_call: TRBV3-1; clone_size: few; j_call: TRBJ2-5; cdr3_nt: TGTGCCAGCAGCCCGAGACGGCAGAACCAAGAGACCCAGTACTTC; cdr3_aa: CASSPRRQNQETQYF
cdr3_length: 16; d_call: TRBD2; v_call: TRBV11-2; clone_size: few; j_call: TRBJ2-5; cdr3_nt: TGTGCCAGCAGTACCCTCGGGAGGGATGCTCGGGAGACCCAGTACTTC; cdr3_aa: CASSTLGRDARETQYF
cdr3_length: 13; d_call: NA; v_call: TRBV4-2; clone_size: NA; j_call: TRBJ2-3; cdr3_nt: TGTGCCAGCAGCCAAGATGAATATGATACGCAGTATTTT; cdr3_aa: CASSQDEYDTQYF
cdr3_length: 15; d_call: TRBD2; v_call: TRBV5-1; clone_size: NA; j_call: TRBJ2-1; cdr3_nt: TGCGCCAGCAGCTTGCTAGCGGAGGCCGCCAATGAGCAGTTCTTC; cdr3_aa: CASSLLAEAANEQFF
cdr3_length: 16; d_call: TRBD2; v_call: TRBV4-1; clone_size: NA; j_call: TRBJ2-5; cdr3_nt: TGCGCCAGCAGCCACGGGACTAGCGAAAAGGGGGAGACCCAGTACTTC; cdr3_aa: CASSHGTSEKGETQYF
cdr3_length: 12; d_call: NA; v_call: TRBV2; clone_size: NA; j_call: TRBJ1-1; cdr3_nt: TGTGCCAGTGTGGCAGAGAACACTGAAGCTTTCTTT; cdr3_aa: CASVAENTEAFF
cdr3_length: 17; d_call: TRBD2; v_call: TRBV20-1; clone_size: NA; j_call: TRBJ2-1; cdr3_nt: TGCAGTGCTAGAGATAAGCGGGAGGGCTCCTCCTACAATGAGCAGTTCTTC; cdr3_aa: CSARDKREGSSYNEQFF
cdr3_length: 14; d_call: NA; v_call: TRBV5-6; clone_size: NA; j_call: TRBJ1-1; cdr3_nt: TGTGCCAGCAGATTCATGCGTTATGGAACTGAAGCTTTCTTT; cdr3_aa: CASRFMRYGTEAFF
cdr3_length: 16; d_call: NA; v_call: TRBV7-8; clone_size: few; j_call: TRBJ1-1; cdr3_nt: TGTGCCAGCAGTCACACGCCCCGAGGGGGTCACACTGAAGCTTTCTTT; cdr3_aa: CASSHTPRGGHTEAFF
cdr3_length: 14; d_call: TRBD1; v_call: TRBV19; clone_size: few; j_call: TRBJ1-1; cdr3_nt: TGTGCCAGTTCAGAACAGGGGGCCTCAGCTGAAGCTTTCTTT; cdr3_aa: CASSEQGASAEAFF
cdr3_length: 13; d_call: NA; v_call: TRBV30; clone_size: few; j_call: TRBJ2-7; cdr3_nt: TGTGCCTGGAGCCGCTCCCGGGACTACGAGCAGTACTTC; cdr3_aa: CAWSRSRDYEQYF
cdr3_length: 14; d_call: NA; v_call: TRBV7-2; clone_size: NA; j_call: TRBJ2-7; cdr3_nt: TGTGCCAGCAGCTACACGCGGGGAAACTACGAGCAGTACTTC; cdr3_aa: CASSYTRGNYEQYF
cdr3_length: 15; d_call: NA; v_call: TRBV14; clone_size: NA; j_call: TRBJ2-3; cdr3_nt: TGTGCCAGCAGCCAAGTGGCTAGCGTCACAGATACGCAGTATTTT; cdr3_aa: CASSQVASVTDTQYF
cdr3_length: 15; d_call: TRBD2; v_call: TRBV10-3; clone_size: few; j_call: TRBJ2-1; cdr3_nt: TGTGCCATCAGTGGGTTAGCGGGAGTTGGTAATGAGCAGTTCTTC; cdr3_aa: CAISGLAGVGNEQFF
cdr3_length: 15; d_call: TRBD1; v_call: TRBV20-1; clone_size: few; j_call: TRBJ1-4; cdr3_nt: TGCAGTGCTAGCTTTCGACAGGGGTCGCGCGAAAAACTGTTTTTT; cdr3_aa: CSASFRQGSREKLFF
cdr3_length: 18; d_call: NA; v_call: TRBV10-1; clone_size: NA; j_call: TRBJ1-1; cdr3_nt: TGCGCCAGCTCCCGAACCTTCGACAACTCCTACATGAACACTGAAGCTTTCTTT; cdr3_aa: CASSRTFDNSYMNTEAFF
cdr3_length: 14; d_call: NA; v_call: TRBV5-1; clone_size: many; j_call: TRBJ2-5; cdr3_nt: TGCGCCAGCAGCCATTTATCACTTGGGGAGACCCAGTACTTC; cdr3_aa: CASSHLSLGETQYF
cdr3_length: 15; d_call: TRBD1; v_call: TRBV4-3; clone_size: few; j_call: TRBJ2-7; cdr3_nt: TGCGCCAGCAGCCCGGGACAGGGCCCGATTTACGAGCAGTACTTC; cdr3_aa: CASSPGQGPIYEQYF
cdr3_length: 15; d_call: TRBD1; v_call: TRBV29-1; clone_size: NA; j_call: TRBJ2-7; cdr3_nt: TGCAGCGTTCCTAAGGCGGACAGGGTAATTCGGGAGCAGTACTTC; cdr3_aa: CSVPKADRVIREQYF